This TCR beta chain was found in a study of cytomegalovirus exposure and HLA in healthy donors. Germline V lookup: CDR1 MDHEN, CDR2 SYDVKM. The CDR3 is made up of 14 amino acids. V lost 3 bases, J lost 0 bases, and 6 bases lay in between. PCR used 60 Vbeta primers and 13 Jbeta primers. Measured with immunoSEQ multiplex PCR; TCRdb has only the in-frame clones, and not every one. The sample holds 90,000 to 120,000 clones; about three quarters are singletons and the top ten take roughly 5.4%. The sequencing input was PBMCs. This TCR came from a woman aged 18-29 years in good health and CMV-seropositive. V gene TRBV28 combines with J gene TRBJ1-5; the D is unclear. CDR3 coding DNA: TGTGCCAGCAGTTTGCGCTCTAGCAATCAGCCCCAGCATTTT. It yields the protein CASSLRSSNQPQHF.